Listed here are 14 T cell receptor beta chains from one sample, sequenced in a study of T-cell reconstitution after alpha-beta-depleted transplantation in children. Unique molecular identifiers were used to barcode this TCRbeta library. One entry per CDR3 protein, called by TCRdb with MiXCR from the PCR reads. The profile shows 700,000 to 950,000 distinct CDR3 sequences, roughly 15% of them singletons. Sample: PBMCs, mostly from graft donor cells, taken 360 days after TCRalphabeta/CD19-depleted stem cell transplant. All receptors derive from a male patient aged 10 to 17 who had a stem cell transplant for acute lymphoblastic leukemia, so the T cells may come from the graft donor.

J is TRBJ2-7 and V is TRBV7-9, with D possibly being TRBD2 (6 bases). Trimming took 5 bases from V and 2 from J, leaving 16 bases between them. This CDR3 spans 15 amino acids. CDR1 is SEHNR and CDR2 is FQNEAQ in the germline V gene (reference sequence). In nucleotides, the CDR3 is TGTGCCAGCAGCACCCCCGGGACTGATACCTACGAGCAGTACTTC. Its protein is CASSTPGTDTYEQYF. Full variable domain (outside the CDR3, taken from reference TRBV7-9 and TRBJ2-7): DTGVSQNPRHKITKRGQNVTFRCDPISEHNRLYWYRQTLGQGPEFLTYFQNEAQLEKSRLLSDRFSAERPKGSFSTLEIQRTEQGDSAMYLCASSTPGTDTYEQYFGPGTRLTVT.

This clonotype was seen more than once but under ten times. V usage is TRBV12-3 or TRBV12-4 and J usage is TRBJ2-7, with D possibly being TRBD1 (5 bases). Trimming removed 6 bases from V and 0 bases from J, with 12 bases in between. This CDR3 spans 14 amino acids. In DNA, the CDR3 is TGTGCCAGCAGCCGGCTGACAGACTCCTACGAGCAGTACTTC. Its translation: CASSRLTDSYEQYF.

The V gene is TRBV10-3, the J gene TRBJ2-3, with D possibly called TRBD1 or TRBD2 (5 bases each). The CDR3 covers 16 residues. V was cut by 5 bases and J by 4 bases, with 19 bases left in between. Germline CDR1 reads ENHRY; CDR2 reads SYGVKD. This CDR3 reads CAISTGTPFRADTQYF. The CDR3 region has the DNA TGTGCCATCAGTACCGGGACCCCCTTCCGGGCAGATACGCAGTATTTT.

This clonotype occurred a few times. The gene calls are TRBV6-1 and TRBJ2-5; no reliable D call. The CDR3 extends over 14 amino acids. CDR1 and CDR2 (germline): MNHNS, SASEGT. Trimming stripped 6 bases from V and 3 bases from J, with 14 bases between. DNA of the CDR3: TGTGCCAGCAGCGCCCTTTCCGCAAAAGAGACCCAGTACTTC. This gives the protein CASSALSAKETQYF.

This chain joins TRBV21-1 and TRBJ2-5. TRBV21-1 is classified as a pseudogene. This CDR3 contains 12 residues. The CDR3 spells CASSNERETQYF. DNA for the CDR3: TGTGCCAGCAGCAATGAGCGAGAGACCCAGTACTTC.

This clonotype has just a few counts. The chain has TRBV29-1 and TRBJ2-7; possible D gene TRBD1, 6 bases. The V and J ends lost 4 bases and 2 bases respectively, with 15 bases between them. The CDR3 has 14 residues. Germline V gene lookup returns CDR1 SQVTM and CDR2 ANQGSEA. As DNA, the CDR3 is TGCAGCGTTGTAGGTCACGGACAGACCTACGAGCAGTACTTC. Translation gives CSVVGHGQTYEQYF.

A few counts support this clonotype. The rearrangement uses TRBV25-1 and TRBJ2-5; D is ambiguous. The V and J ends lost 1 base and 5 bases respectively, with 5 bases between them. The CDR3 contains 12 residues. Germline V gene lookup returns CDR1 MGHDK and CDR2 SYGVNS. The CDR3 is CASSELKETQYF. For the CDR3, the DNA is TGTGCCAGCAGTGAATTAAAGGAGACCCAGTACTTC. The whole variable domain, filled in from reference TRBV25-1 and TRBJ2-5, reads EADIYQTPRYLVIGTGKKITLECSQTMGHDKMYWYQQDPGMELHLIHYSYGVNSTEKGDLSSESTVSRIRTEHFPLTLESARPSHTSQYLCASSELKETQYFGPGTRLLVL.

This clonotype was counted between two and nine times. The gene calls are TRBV6-1 and TRBJ2-1; TRBD1 matches at 7 bases. Germline trimming cut 5 bases from V and 9 bases from J; bases unmatched to any gene: 7. The CDR3 is 13 residues long. Germline V gene lookup returns CDR1 MNHNS and CDR2 SASEGT. The CDR3 is CASSNYRGGEQFF. Written as DNA, the CDR3 is TGTGCCAGCAGTAATTACAGGGGCGGTGAGCAGTTCTTC.

Here the CDR3 reads CAISESAETGPGKGDTQYF. CDR3 DNA: TGTGCCATCAGTGAGTCGGCGGAGACAGGGCCAGGGAAGGGGGATACGCAGTATTTT. This rearrangement joins TRBV10-3 to TRBJ2-3, with 7 positions matching TRBD1. The CDR3 runs 19 residues. Germline V CDR1 and CDR2: ENHRY, SYGVKD. V shed 0 bases, J shed 6 bases, and the junction held 18 bases outside the gene matches.

The V and J genes are TRBV18 and TRBJ2-7, with D possibly matching TRBD1 (6 bases). V lost 3 bases and J lost 7, with 13 bases in between. The CDR3 runs to 13 residues. Per germline, CDR1 KGHSH and CDR2 LQKENI. The CDR3 region has the DNA TGTGCCAGCTCACCTCGGACAGCGAGAGAGCAGTACTTC. It encodes CASSPRTAREQYF. Using reference TRBV18 and TRBJ2-7 for the parts outside the CDR3, the full variable domain is NAGVMQNPRHLVRRRGQEARLRCSPMKGHSHVYWYRQLPEEGLKFMVYLQKENIIDESGMPKERFSAEFPKEGPSILRIQQVVRGDSAAYFCASSPRTAREQYFGPGTRLTVT.

The J gene is TRBJ2-1, the V gene TRBV10-3, with D perhaps TRBD1 (6 bases). Trimming stripped 0 bases from V and 8 bases from J, with 17 bases between. The germline CDR1 and CDR2 sequences are ENHRY and SYGVKD. The CDR3 length is 16 residues. CDR3 sequence reads: CAISESQHREGDEQFF. The CDR3 DNA is TGTGCCATCAGTGAGTCGCAACATAGAGAGGGGGATGAGCAGTTCTTC.

This clonotype was recorded many times. This chain uses TRBV7-6 with TRBJ2-1, with 9 bases that match TRBD2. The V segment lost 4 bases and the J segment 7 bases; nucleotides outside the gene matches: 11. Per germline, CDR1 SGHVS and CDR2 FNYEAQ. This CDR3 comprises 16 residues. CDR3 region: CASSSLAGAVWNEQFF. CDR3 DNA: TGTGCCAGCAGCTCCTTAGCGGGAGCTGTGTGGAATGAGCAGTTCTTC.

This chain connects TRBV3-1 to TRBJ2-7; 14 positions agree with TRBD2. CDR1 and CDR2 from the germline V gene are LGHDT and YNNKEL (reference sequence). The V segment lost 5 bases and the J segment 5 bases; nucleotides outside the gene matches: 11. The CDR3 covers 17 residues. In DNA form, the CDR3 reads TGTGCCAGCAGCGCGGCTCGCGGACTAGCGGGAGGCCACGAGCAGTACTTC. Protein product: CASSAARGLAGGHEQYF.

This clonotype appeared many times. The V and J genes are TRBV10-3 and TRBJ2-1, with D tentatively TRBD1 (6 bases). This CDR3 spans 15 amino acids. Germline loops: CDR1 ENHRY, CDR2 SYGVKD. V shed 4 bases and J shed 0 bases, with 10 bases lying between them. CDR3 bases: TGTGCCATCAGTGCACAGGGCAGCTCCTACAATGAGCAGTTCTTC. It codes for CAISAQGSSYNEQFF.